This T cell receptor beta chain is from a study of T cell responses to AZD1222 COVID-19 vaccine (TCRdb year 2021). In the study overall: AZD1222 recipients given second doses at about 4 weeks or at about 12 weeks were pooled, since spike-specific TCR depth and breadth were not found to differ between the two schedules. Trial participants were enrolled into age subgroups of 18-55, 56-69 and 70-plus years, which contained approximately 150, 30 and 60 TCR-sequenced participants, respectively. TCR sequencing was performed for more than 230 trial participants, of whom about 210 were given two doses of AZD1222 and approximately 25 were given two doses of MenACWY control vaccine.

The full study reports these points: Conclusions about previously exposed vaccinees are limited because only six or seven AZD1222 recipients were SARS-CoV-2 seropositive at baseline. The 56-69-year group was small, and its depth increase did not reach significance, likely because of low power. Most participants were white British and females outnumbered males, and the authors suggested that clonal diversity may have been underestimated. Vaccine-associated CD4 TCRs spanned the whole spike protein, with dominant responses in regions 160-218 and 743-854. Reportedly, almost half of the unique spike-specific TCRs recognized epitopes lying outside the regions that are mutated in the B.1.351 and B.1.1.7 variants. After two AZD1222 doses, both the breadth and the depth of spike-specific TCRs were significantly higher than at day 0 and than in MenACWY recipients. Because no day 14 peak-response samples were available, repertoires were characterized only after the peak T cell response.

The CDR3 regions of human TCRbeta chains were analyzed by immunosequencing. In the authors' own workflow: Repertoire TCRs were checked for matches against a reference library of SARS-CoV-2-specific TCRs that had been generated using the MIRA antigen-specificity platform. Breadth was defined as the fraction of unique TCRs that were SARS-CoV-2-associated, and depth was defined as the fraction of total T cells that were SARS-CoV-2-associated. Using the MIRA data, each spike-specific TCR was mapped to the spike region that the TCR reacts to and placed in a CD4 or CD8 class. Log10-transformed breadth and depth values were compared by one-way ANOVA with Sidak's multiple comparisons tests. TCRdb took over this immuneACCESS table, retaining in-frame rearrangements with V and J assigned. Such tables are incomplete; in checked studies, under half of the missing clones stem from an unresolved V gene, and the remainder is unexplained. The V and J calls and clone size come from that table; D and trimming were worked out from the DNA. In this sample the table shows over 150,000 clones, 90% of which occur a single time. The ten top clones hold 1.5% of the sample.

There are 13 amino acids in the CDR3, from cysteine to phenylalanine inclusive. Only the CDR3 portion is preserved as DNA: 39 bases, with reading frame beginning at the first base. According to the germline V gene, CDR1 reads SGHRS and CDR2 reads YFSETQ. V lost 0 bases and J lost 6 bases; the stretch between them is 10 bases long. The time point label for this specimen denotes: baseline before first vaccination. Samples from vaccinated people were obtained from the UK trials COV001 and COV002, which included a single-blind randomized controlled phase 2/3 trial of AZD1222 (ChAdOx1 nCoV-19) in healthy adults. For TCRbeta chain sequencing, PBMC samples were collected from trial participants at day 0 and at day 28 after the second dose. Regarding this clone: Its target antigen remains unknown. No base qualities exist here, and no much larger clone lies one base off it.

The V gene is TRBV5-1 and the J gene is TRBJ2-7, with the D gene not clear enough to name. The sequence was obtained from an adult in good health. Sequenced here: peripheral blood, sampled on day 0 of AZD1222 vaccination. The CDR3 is CASSLGNSLEQYF. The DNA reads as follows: TGCGCCAGCAGCTTGGGGAACTCCCTCGAGCAGTACTTC.